This T cell receptor (beta chain) was captured in a study of regulatory T cells in long-lasting Graves disease (dated by TCRdb to 2020 to 2023). In the study overall: Patients with newly diagnosed Graves' disease had been on antithyroid drugs for under 3 months. Peripheral blood TCR sequencing and RNA sequencing compared persistent Graves' disease patients with newly diagnosed Graves' disease patients. A total of roughly 35 samples underwent TCR sequencing: around 13 from persistent and approximately 20 from newly diagnosed Graves' disease patients. The study was registered as a clinical trial and conducted in China.

From a lookup of the germline V gene (reference sequence), CDR1 and CDR2 are DFQATT and SNEGSKA. The V end loses 2 bases and the J end loses 1 base, and a stretch of 12 bases separates them. The CDR3 numbers 14 residues from cysteine through phenylalanine. The only DNA kept is the CDR3, 42 bases in frame from the first base. Points on this clonotype: Its antigen is still unknown. No much larger clone exists at a distance of one base, and base qualities are not known.

Receptor libraries were prepared by multiplex PCR. Instrument used: Illumina HiSeq 4000. TCR beta libraries were built with iRepertoire HTBI primers and Arm-PCR amplification of CDR3 regions. PCR products were gel purified before sequencing. In the original analysis: Gene usage analysis of CDR3 amino acid clonotypes used the approximately 62 TRBV and 11 to 15 TRBJ segments found across samples. COPE and FqMerger were used to merge the filtered high-quality paired reads into contigs. Contigs were aligned with BLAST to IMGT TRBV, TRBD and TRBJ reference genes, and CDR3 was defined per IMGT. Clonotypes above 0.1% frequency were classified as highly expanded clones. Repertoire diversity was measured by Shannon entropy, and V-J evenness by the Gini coefficient. A clonotype was considered public if more than one individual shared it. The raw public reads went through TCRdb reprocessing: fastp at Q25, MiXCR clone calling, in-frame beta chains kept. Every entry covers one CDR3 protein and lists the most common genes and DNA from its rows. TCRdb's processing, not the authors' own work, is the source of the V and J calls. A total of a few hundred thousand distinct CDR3 sequences appear in this sample, approximately 10% of them only once. The ten largest account for approximately 17% of the sample.

The sample's time point label is to be understood as: newly diagnosed GD, antithyroid drugs for less than 3 months. For both TCR sequencing and RNA sequencing, RNA was extracted from PBMCs using TRIzol. The diagnosis of Graves' disease was made according to American Thyroid Association guidelines. Patients were recruited from an endocrinology department in Xi'an, China. Each patient gave approximately 10 milliliters of peripheral blood, collected in an EDTA anticoagulant tube. Ficoll Paque Plus density gradient separation was used to isolate PBMCs, and no additional T cell sorting was done. An Agilent 2100 Bioanalyzer and agarose gel were used to check RNA quality, and a NanoDrop 2000 was used to measure RNA concentration. The research as a whole found: A larger number of public clonotypes was shared among persistent patients (more than 2,500) than among newly diagnosed patients (about 990). Lower TCR Shannon entropy and fewer highly expanded clones were observed in persistent Graves' disease patients than in newly diagnosed patients, which suggested clonal expansion. The authors acknowledged the small sample size as a limitation that may reduce accuracy. Sequencing and analysis were restricted to the TCR beta chain. The study examined only peripheral blood because the primary lesion, thyroid tissue, could not be accessed. Preferential use of TRBV28, TRBJ1-2 and TRBJ2-5 was observed in persistent disease, whereas TRBV20-1 and TRBJ2-1 were favored in newly diagnosed disease.

These data were also reused for a study on T cells in Graves' hyperthyroidism and ophthalmopathy. The second study, in turn, reports: A patient counted as having stable Graves' hyperthyroidism if no progression to ophthalmopathy occurred over 18 months of follow-up. The hyperthyroidism patients were between 18 and 65 years old and newly diagnosed, with a disease duration of less than 2 months. Exclusion was applied to patients with uncontrolled infections, other autoimmune diseases, pregnancy or lactation. Diagnoses were based on clinical symptoms, serum thyroxine and TRAb, thyroid ultrasound and orbital computed tomography. The first round of RT-PCR for the TCR CDR3 was performed with the HTBI primer set and the Qiagen OneStep RT-PCR kit. Most expanded thyroid clonotypes (frequency above 0.001) were also detected in blood, suggesting blood repertoires may reflect thyroid immune responses. In cross-validation, a model built on a 13 V-J signature told ophthalmopathy apart from stable hyperthyroidism with under 90% sensitivity and 81% to 82% specificity, and in testing the same model reached 80%/75%. In validation, the model predicted progression to ophthalmopathy a median of about 5.9 months before onset, with 65% to 71% sensitivity and 72.22% specificity. To identify distinguishing TCR V-J signatures, a discovery cohort of around 100 patients was used, comprising some 45 with Graves' ophthalmopathy and around 60 with stable Graves' hyperthyroidism. Whether ophthalmopathy could be predicted prospectively was tested in an independent validation cohort made up of 18 hyperthyroidism patients plus 17 patients who later progressed to ophthalmopathy. The approximately 100 discovery patients were divided at random into training and test sets in a 7:3 ratio. Thyroid tissue and blood T-cell repertoires from six Graves' hyperthyroidism patients were also compared in the study. After blood sampling, hyperthyroidism patients were treated with methimazole at a starting dose of 30 mg daily, and ophthalmopathy patients were treated with high-dose intravenous methylprednisolone. The libraries were constructed in a second round of multiplex PCR and then size-selected and purified. Sequencing of the libraries was done on an Illumina HiSeq2000 using paired-end 100 bp reads. Raw data were processed with SOAPnuke, discarding reads with adapters, uncalled bases, mean Phred below 15, or no exact constant-primer or identifier match. High-quality paired reads were merged with COPE v1.2.5, and unique nucleotide sequences were defined as clonotypes. MiTCR v1.1 was used to align the clonotypes against IMGT TRBV, TRBD and TRBJ reference segments. Only V-J combinations with frequency above 0.0001, covering 99.2% of repertoires, were analysed. A TCS score was defined as the ratio of F50 (clonal expansion) to E x V (chaos), with BLOSUM62-based TCRdist applied between CDR3 peptides within each V-J. Welch's t-statistics and random forest reduced around 510 V-J features to some 14, which were used in a naive Bayes classifier (R e1071). No statistical method was used to set the sample size in advance, and investigators knew the group allocation. The paper reports TCR Vbeta CDR3 sequencing of fewer than 150 peripheral blood samples: fewer than 50 ophthalmopathy, roughly 74 hyperthyroidism and some 17 progressor patients.

The source of this sequence is a woman aged 18-29 years with Graves disease. Donor details come from another sample of the same person, matched by shared clones. The sequenced sample was peripheral blood mononuclear cells (PBMCs), obtained at new diagnosis, from a patient treated with antithyroid drugs. The chain joins TRBV20-1 to TRBJ2-7, with no D gene named confidently. The CDR3 loop reads CSARNCFTSYEQYF. The DNA is as follows: TGCAGTGCTAGAAACTGTTTCACTTCCTACGAGCAGTACTTC.